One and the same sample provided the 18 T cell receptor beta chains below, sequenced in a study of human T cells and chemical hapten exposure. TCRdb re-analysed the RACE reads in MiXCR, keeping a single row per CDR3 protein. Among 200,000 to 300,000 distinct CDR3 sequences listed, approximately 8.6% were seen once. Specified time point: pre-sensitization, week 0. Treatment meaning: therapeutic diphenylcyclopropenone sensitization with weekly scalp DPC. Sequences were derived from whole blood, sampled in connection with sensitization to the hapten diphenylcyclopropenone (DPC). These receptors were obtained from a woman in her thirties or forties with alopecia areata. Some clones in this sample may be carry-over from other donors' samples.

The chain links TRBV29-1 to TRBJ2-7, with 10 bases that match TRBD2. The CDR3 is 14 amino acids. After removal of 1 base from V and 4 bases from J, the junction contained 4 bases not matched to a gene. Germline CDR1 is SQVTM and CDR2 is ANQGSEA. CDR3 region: CSVEASGSYYEQYF. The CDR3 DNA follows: TGCAGCGTTGAAGCTAGCGGGAGTTATTACGAGCAGTACTTC.

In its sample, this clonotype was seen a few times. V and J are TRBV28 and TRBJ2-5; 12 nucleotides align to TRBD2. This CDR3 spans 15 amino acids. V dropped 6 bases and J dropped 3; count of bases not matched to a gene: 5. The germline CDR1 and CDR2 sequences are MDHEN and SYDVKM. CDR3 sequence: CASSRLAGVKETQYF. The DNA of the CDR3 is TGTGCCAGCAGCCGACTAGCGGGAGTTAAAGAGACCCAGTACTTC. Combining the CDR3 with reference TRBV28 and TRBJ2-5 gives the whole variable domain DVKVTQSSRYLVKRTGEKVFLECVQDMDHENMFWYRQDPGLGLRLIYFSYDVKMKEKGDIPEGYSVSREKKERFSLILESASTNQTSMYLCASSRLAGVKETQYFGPGTRLLVL.

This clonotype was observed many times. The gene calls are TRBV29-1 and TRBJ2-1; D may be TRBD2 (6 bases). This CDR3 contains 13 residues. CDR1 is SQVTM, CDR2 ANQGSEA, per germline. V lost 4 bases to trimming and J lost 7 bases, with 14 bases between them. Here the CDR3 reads CSVGPGLRNEQFF. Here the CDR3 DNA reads TGCAGCGTTGGTCCGGGACTCAGAAATGAGCAGTTCTTC.

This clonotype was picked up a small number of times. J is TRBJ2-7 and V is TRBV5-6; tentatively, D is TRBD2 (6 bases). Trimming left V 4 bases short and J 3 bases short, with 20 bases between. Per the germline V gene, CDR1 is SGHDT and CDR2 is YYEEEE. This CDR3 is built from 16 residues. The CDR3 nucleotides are TGTGCCAGCAGCCGAGGGCTCGAGGGAGGTCTCTACGAGCAGTACTTC. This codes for CASSRGLEGGLYEQYF.

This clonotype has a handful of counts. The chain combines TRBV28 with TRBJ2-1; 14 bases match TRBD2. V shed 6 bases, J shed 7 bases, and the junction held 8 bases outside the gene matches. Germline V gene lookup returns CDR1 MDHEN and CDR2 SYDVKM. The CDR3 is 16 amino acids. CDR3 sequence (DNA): TGTGCCAGCAGACCATCCGGGACTAGCGGGAGAAATGAGCAGTTCTTC. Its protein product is CASRPSGTSGRNEQFF.

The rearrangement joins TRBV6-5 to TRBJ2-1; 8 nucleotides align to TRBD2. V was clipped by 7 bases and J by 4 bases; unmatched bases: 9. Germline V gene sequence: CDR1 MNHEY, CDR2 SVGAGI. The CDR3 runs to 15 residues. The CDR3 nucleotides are TGTGCCAGCACCCGAGCGGGAGCGCTATACAATGAGCAGTTCTTC. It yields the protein CASTRAGALYNEQFF.

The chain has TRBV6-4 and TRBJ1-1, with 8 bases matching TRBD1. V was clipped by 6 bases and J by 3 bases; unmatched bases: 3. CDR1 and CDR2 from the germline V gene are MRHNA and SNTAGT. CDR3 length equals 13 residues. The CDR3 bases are TGTGCCAGCAGATCGACAGGGGACACTGAAGCTTTCTTT. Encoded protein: CASRSTGDTEAFF.

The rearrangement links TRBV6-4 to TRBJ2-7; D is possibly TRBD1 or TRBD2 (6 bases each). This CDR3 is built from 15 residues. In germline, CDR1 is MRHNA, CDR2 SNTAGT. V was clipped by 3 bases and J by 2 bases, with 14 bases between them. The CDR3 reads CASSEEGGYPYEQYF. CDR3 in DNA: TGTGCCAGCAGTGAAGAGGGGGGCTACCCCTACGAGCAGTACTTC.

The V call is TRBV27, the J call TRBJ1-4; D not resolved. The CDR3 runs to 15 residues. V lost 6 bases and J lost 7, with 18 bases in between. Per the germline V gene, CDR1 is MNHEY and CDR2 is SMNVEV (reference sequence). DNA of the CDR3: TGTGCCAGCAGGGACGACTCGGACCTTCCTGAAAAACTGTTTTTT. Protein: CASRDDSDLPEKLFF.

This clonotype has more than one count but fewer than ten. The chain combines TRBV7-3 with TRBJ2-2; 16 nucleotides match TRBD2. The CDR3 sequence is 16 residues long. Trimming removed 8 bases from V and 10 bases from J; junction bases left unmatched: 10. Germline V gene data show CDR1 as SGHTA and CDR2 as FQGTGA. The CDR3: CASAGGLAGGSQELFF. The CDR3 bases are TGTGCCAGCGCTGGGGGACTAGCGGGAGGGTCGCAGGAGCTGTTTTTT.

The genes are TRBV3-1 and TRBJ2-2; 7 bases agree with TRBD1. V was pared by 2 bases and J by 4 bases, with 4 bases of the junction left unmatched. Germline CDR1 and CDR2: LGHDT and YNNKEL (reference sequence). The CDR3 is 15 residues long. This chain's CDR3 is CASSQRGLVTGELFF. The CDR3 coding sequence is TGTGCCAGCAGCCAAAGGGGGCTAGTCACCGGGGAGCTGTTTTTT.

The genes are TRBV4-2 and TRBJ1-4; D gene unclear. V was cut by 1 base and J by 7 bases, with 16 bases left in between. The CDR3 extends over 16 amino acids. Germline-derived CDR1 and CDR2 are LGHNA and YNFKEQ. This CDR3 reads CASSQAEKGTSEKLFF. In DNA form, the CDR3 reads TGTGCCAGCAGCCAAGCCGAAAAGGGCACGTCTGAAAAACTGTTTTTT.

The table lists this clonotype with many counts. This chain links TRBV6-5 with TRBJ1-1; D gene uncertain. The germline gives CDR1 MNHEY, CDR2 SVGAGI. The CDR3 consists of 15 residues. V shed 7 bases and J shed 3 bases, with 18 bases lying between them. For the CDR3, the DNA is TGTGCCAGCAACATACCCGGAGGAGCCTACACTGAAGCTTTCTTT. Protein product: CASNIPGGAYTEAFF.

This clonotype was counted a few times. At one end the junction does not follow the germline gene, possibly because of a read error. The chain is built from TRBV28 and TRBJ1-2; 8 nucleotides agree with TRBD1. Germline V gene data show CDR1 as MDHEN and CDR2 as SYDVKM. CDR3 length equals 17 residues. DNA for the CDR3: TGTGCCAGCAGTCTATGGACAGGGAGGGCCTTTAACTATGGCTACACCTTC. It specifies CASSLWTGRAFNYGYTF.

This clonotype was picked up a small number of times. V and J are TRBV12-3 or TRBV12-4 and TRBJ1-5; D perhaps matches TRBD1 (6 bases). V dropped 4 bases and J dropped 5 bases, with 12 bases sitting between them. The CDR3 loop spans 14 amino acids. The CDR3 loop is CASSSDYRDQPQHF. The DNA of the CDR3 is TGTGCCAGCAGTTCAGATTACAGGGATCAGCCCCAGCATTTT.

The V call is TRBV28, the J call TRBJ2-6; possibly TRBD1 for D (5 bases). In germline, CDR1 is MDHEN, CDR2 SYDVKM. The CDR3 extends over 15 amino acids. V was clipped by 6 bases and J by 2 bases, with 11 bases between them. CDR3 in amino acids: CASRDTGAGANVLTF. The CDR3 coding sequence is TGTGCCAGCAGGGATACAGGTGCTGGGGCCAACGTCCTGACTTTC.

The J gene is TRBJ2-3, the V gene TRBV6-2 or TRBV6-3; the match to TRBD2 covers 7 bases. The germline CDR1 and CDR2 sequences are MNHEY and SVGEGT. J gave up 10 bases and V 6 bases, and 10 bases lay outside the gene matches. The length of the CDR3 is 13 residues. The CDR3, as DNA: TGTGCCAGCAGCTCTCCTCCGGGACTATCGCAGTATTTT. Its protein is CASSSPPGLSQYF.

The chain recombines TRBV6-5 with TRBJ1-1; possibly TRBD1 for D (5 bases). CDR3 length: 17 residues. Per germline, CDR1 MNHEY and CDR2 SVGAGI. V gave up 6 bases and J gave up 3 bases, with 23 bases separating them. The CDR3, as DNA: TGTGCCAGCAGACTCCCGAGGGGCGGTGGTGGTGACACTGAAGCTTTCTTT. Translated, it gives CASRLPRGGGGDTEAFF.